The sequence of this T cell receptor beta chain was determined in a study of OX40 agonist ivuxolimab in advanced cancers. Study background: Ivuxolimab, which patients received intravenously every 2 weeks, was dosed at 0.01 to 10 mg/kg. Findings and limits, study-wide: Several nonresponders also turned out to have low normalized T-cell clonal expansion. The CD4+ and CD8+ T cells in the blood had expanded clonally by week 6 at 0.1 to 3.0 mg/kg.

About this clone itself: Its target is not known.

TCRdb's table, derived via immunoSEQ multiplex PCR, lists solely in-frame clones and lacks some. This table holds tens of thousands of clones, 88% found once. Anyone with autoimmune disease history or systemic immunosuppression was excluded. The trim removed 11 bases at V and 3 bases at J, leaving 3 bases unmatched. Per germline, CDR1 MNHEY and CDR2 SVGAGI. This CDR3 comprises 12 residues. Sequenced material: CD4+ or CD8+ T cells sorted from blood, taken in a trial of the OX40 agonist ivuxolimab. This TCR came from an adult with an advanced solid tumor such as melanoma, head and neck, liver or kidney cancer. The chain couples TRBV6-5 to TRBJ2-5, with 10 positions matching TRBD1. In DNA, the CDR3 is TGTGCCGCGGGACAGGGGAAAGAGACCCAGTACTTC. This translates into CAAGQGKETQYF.